This T cell receptor (beta chain) was captured in a study of shared clonotypes between healthy human individuals. Whole-study results and caveats: In general, naive subsets displayed greater estimated richness than memory subsets did. Clonotype sharing among donors, it was expected, would be affected by sequencing depth.

Profiling relied on immunoSEQ multiplex PCR, and the TCRdb table lists in-frame clones only, not all of them. The data contain a few hundred thousand clones, roughly 96% of them singletons. Each sample came from a Caucasian adult donor living in Nashville, Tennessee. As to this clone: As yet, its antigen is unknown.

Germline V gene data show CDR1 as MDHEN and CDR2 as SYDVKM. Trimming left V 7 bases short and J 1 base short, with 14 bases between. This CDR3 has 15 amino acids. The source of this sequence is a young man in good health. Material for sequencing was memory CD8+ T cells sorted from blood. Described subset: CD45RO+ cells pooled with CCR7-negative TemRA cells. This chain links TRBV28 with TRBJ2-1; D is possibly TRBD1 or TRBD2 (5 bases each). CDR3 nucleotide sequence: TGTGCCAGCACCTCCGGGACGCAATCCTACAATGAGCAGTTCTTC. Its translation is CASTSGTQSYNEQFF.